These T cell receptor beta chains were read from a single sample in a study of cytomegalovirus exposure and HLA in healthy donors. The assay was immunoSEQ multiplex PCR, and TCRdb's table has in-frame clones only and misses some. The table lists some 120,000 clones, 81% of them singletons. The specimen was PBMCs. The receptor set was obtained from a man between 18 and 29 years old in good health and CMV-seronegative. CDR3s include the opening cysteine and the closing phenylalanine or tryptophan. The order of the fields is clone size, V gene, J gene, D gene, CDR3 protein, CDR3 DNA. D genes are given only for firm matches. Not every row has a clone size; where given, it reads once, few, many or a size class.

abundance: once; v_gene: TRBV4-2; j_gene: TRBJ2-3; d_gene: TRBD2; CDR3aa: CASSQGLREGSTDTQYF; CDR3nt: TGTGCCAGCAGCCAAGGTCTGAGGGAGGGGAGCACAGATACGCAGTATTTT
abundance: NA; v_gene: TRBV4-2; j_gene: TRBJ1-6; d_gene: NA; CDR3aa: CASSQDLRGGLVSPLHF; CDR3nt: TGTGCCAGCAGCCAAGATCTAAGGGGTGGGCTAGTGAGTCCCCTCCACTTT
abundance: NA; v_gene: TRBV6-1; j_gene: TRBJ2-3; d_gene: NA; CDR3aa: CASSERTATNTDTQYF; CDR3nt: TGTGCCAGCAGTGAACGGACAGCGACGAACACAGATACGCAGTATTTT
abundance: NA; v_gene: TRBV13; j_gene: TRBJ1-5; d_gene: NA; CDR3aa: CASSHRGNQPQHF; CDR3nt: TGTGCCAGCAGCCACAGGGGCAATCAGCCCCAGCATTTT
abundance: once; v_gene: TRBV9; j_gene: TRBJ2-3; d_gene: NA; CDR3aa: CASSVRGTGSTDTQYF; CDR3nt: TGTGCCAGCAGCGTCCGGGGGACGGGTAGCACAGATACGCAGTATTTT
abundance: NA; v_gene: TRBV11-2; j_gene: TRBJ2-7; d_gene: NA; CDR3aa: CASSLDRDYEQYF; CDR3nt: TGTGCCAGCAGCTTAGATCGGGACTACGAGCAGTACTTC
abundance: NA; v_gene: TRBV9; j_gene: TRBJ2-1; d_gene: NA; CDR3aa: CASSALTGYNEQFF; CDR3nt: TGTGCCAGCAGCGCGTTAACAGGTTACAATGAGCAGTTCTTC
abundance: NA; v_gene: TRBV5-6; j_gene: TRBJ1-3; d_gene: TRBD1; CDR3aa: CASSSGTGRLFPGNTIYF; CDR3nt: TGTGCCAGCAGCTCCGGGACAGGGCGTTTATTTCCTGGAAACACCATATATTTT
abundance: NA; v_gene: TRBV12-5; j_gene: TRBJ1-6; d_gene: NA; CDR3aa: CASGSLIQGHSYNSPLHF; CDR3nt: TGTGCTAGTGGTTCTCTAATACAGGGACACTCCTATAATTCACCCCTCCACTTT
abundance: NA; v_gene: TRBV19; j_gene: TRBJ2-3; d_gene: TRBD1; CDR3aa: CASSADRGADTQYF; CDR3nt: TGTGCCAGTAGTGCGGACAGGGGTGCAGATACGCAGTATTTT
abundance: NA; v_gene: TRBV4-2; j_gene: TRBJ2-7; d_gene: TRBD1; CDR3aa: CASSQEGRGQGQYF; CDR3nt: TGTGCCAGCAGCCAAGAAGGCAGGGGGCAGGGGCAGTACTTC
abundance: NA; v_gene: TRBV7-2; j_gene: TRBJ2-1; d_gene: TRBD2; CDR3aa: CASSSGGAREQFF; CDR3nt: TGTGCCAGCAGTAGCGGGGGGGCTAGAGAGCAGTTCTTC
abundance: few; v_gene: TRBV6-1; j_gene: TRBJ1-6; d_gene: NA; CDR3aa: CASRKDTNNSPLHF; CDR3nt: TGTGCCAGCCGGAAGGACACGAATAATTCACCCCTCCACTTT
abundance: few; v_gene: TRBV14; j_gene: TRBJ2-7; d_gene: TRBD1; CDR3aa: CASSEWTGYEQYF; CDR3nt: TGTGCCAGCAGCGAATGGACAGGGTACGAGCAGTACTTC
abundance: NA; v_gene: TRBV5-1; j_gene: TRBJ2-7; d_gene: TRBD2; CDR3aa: CASSLGAPLGDWTSGGAFYEQYF; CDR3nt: TGCGCCAGCAGCTTGGGCGCCCCCCTGGGCGACTGGACTAGCGGGGGGGCCTTTTACGAGCAGTACTTC
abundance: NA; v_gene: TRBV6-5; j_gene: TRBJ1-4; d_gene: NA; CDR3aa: CASSLGAANEKLFF; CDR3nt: TGTGCCAGCAGTTTGGGAGCGGCTAATGAAAAACTGTTTTTT
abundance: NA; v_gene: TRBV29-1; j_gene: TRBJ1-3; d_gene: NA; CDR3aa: CSVEVFSGNTIYF; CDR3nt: TGCAGCGTGGAGGTCTTCTCTGGAAACACCATATATTTT
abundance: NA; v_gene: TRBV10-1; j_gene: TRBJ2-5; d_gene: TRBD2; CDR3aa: CASSGTRGETQYF; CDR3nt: TGCGCCAGCAGCGGGACTAGGGGTGAGACCCAGTACTTC
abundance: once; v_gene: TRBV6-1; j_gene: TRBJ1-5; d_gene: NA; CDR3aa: CASSPPAGVGQPQHF; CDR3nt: TGTGCCAGCAGTCCCCCGGCTGGAGTAGGCCAGCCCCAGCATTTT
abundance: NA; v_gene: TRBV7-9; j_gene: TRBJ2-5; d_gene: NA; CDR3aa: CASSSGSRAGETQYF; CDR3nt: TGTGCCAGCAGTTCCGGGTCGAGGGCGGGAGAGACCCAGTACTTC
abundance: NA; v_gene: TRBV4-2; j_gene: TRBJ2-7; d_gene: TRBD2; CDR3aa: CASSPTSGGLPYEQYF; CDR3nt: TGTGCCAGCAGCCCGACTAGCGGGGGCCTTCCCTACGAGCAGTACTTC
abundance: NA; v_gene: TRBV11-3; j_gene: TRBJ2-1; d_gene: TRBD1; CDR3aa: CASGTGGSGGYNEQFF; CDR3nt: TGTGCCAGCGGGACAGGGGGTAGCGGGGGATACAATGAGCAGTTCTTC
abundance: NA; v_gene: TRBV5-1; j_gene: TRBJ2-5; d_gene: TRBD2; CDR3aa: CASSFGGGETQYF; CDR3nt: TGCGCCAGCAGCTTTGGCGGGGGAGAGACCCAGTACTTC
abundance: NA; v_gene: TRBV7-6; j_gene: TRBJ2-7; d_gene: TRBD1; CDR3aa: CASSLGTGFYEQYF; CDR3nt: TGTGCCAGCAGCTTAGGGACAGGGTTCTACGAGCAGTACTTC
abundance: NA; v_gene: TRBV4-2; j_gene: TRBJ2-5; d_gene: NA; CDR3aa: CASSQSGFQETQYF; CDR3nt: TGTGCCAGCAGCCAGTCGGGGTTCCAAGAGACCCAGTACTTC
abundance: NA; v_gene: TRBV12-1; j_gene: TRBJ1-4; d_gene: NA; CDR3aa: CASSFAQPNATNEKLFF; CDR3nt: TGTGCCAGCAGCTTTGCACAGCCCAATGCAACTAATGAAAAACTGTTTTTT
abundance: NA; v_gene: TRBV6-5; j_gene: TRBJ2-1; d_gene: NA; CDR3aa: CASSTPGRGEQFF; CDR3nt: TGTGCCAGCAGTACTCCAGGGCGCGGCGAGCAGTTCTTC
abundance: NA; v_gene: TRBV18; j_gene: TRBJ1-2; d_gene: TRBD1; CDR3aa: CASSPVGQNYGYTF; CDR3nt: TGTGCCAGCTCACCCGTGGGACAGAACTATGGCTACACCTTC
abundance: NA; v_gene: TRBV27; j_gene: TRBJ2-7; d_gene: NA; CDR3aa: CASSPRWGGVFEQYF; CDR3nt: TGTGCCAGCAGTCCCCGGTGGGGGGGCGTGTTCGAGCAGTACTTC
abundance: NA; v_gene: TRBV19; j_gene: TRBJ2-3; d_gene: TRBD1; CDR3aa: CASRDRGRTDTQYF; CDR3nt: TGTGCCAGTAGAGACAGGGGGCGCACAGATACGCAGTATTTT
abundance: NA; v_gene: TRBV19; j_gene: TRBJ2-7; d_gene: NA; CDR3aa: CASSALSSYEQYF; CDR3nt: TGTGCCAGTAGTGCCCTCTCTAGCTACGAGCAGTACTTC
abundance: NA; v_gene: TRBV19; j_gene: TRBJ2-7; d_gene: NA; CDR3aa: CASSIGQGLYEQYF; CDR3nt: TGTGCCAGTAGTATAGGGCAAGGACTCTACGAGCAGTACTTC
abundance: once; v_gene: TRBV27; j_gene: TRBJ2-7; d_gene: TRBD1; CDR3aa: CASSLGTGDHEQYF; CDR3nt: TGTGCCAGCAGTCTCGGGACAGGGGACCACGAGCAGTACTTC
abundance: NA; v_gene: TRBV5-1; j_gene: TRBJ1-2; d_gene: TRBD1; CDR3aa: CASSFTRQGAYGYTF; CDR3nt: TGCGCCAGCAGCTTTACCCGACAGGGGGCCTATGGCTACACCTTC
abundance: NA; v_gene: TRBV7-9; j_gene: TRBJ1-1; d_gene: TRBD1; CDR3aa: CASSPGTANTEAFF; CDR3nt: TGTGCCAGCAGCCCTGGGACAGCGAACACTGAAGCTTTCTTT
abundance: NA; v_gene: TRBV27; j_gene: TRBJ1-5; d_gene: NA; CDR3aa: CASSLQGPQPQHF; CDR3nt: TGTGCCAGCAGTTTACAGGGTCCTCAGCCCCAGCATTTT
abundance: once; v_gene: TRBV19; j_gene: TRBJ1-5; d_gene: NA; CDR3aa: CASRIGQTQPQHF; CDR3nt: TGTGCCAGTAGAATCGGACAGACACAGCCCCAGCATTTT
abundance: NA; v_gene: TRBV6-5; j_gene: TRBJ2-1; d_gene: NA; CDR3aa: CASSYGTLPNEQFF; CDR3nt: TGTGCCAGCAGTTACGGGACTCTCCCCAATGAGCAGTTCTTC
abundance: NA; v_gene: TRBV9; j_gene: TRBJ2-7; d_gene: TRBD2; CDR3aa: CASSKTSGAGEQYF; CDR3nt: TGTGCCAGCAGTAAGACTAGCGGGGCCGGGGAGCAGTACTTC
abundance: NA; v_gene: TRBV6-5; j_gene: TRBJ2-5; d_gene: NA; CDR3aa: CASSYGLGAQETQYF; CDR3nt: TGTGCCAGCAGCTACGGGCTGGGGGCCCAAGAGACCCAGTACTTC
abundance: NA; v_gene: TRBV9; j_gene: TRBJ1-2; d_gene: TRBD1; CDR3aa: CASSVDRGHYGYTF; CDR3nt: TGTGCCAGCAGCGTAGACAGGGGGCATTATGGCTACACCTTC
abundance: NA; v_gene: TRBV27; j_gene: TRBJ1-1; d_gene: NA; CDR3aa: CASSSGMNTEAFF; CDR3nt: TGTGCCAGCAGTTCGGGGATGAACACTGAAGCTTTCTTT
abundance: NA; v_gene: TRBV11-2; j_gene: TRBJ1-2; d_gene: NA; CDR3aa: CASSFTPGQGYTF; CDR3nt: TGTGCCAGCAGCTTCACCCCAGGGCAAGGCTACACCTTC
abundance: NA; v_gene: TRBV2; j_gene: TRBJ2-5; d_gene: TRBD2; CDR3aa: CASGTSGGDETQYF; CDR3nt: TGTGCCAGCGGGACTAGCGGGGGGGATGAGACCCAGTACTTC
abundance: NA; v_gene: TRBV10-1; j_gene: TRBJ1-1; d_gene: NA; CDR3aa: CASSEGSMRRAAFF; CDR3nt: TGCGCCAGCAGTGAGGGAAGTATGAGGCGGGCGGCTTTCTTT
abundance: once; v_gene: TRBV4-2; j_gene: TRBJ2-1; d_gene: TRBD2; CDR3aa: CASSQEAGSSYNEQFF; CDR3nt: TGTGCCAGCAGCCAAGAAGCGGGAAGCTCCTACAATGAGCAGTTCTTC
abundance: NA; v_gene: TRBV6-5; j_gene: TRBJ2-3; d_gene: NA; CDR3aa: CASSHNSGDTQYF; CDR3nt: TGTGCCAGCAGTCACAACTCGGGGGATACGCAGTATTTT
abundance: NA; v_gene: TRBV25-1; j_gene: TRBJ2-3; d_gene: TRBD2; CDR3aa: CARTRLCRLADNTDTQYF; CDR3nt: TGTGCCAGGACACGGCTCTGTCGTCTAGCGGATAACACAGATACGCAGTATTTT
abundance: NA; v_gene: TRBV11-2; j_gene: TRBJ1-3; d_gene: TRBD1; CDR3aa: CASSQGASGNTIYF; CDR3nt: TGTGCCAGCAGTCAGGGGGCCTCTGGAAACACCATATATTTT
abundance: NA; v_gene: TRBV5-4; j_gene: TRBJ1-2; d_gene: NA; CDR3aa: CASSSEPPDNYGYTF; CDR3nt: TGTGCCAGCAGCTCCGAGCCACCTGATAACTATGGCTACACCTTC
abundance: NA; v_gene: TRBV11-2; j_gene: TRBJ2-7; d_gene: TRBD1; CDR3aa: CASSTPTGNYEQYF; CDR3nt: TGTGCCAGCAGCACGCCGACAGGGAACTACGAGCAGTACTTC
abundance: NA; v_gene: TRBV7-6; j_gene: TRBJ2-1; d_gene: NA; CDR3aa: CASSLAPHPPGQFF; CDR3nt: TGTGCCAGCAGCTTAGCTCCCCACCCGCCGGGACAGTTCTTC
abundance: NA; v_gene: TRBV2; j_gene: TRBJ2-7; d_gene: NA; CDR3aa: CASTGGRGGPSSYEQYF; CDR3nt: TGTGCCAGCACCGGCGGAAGGGGGGGGCCGAGCTCCTACGAGCAGTACTTC
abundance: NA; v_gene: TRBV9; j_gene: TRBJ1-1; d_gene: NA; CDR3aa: CASSLPGAGSNTEAFF; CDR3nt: TGTGCCAGCAGCCTCCCTGGGGCAGGGTCGAACACTGAAGCTTTCTTT
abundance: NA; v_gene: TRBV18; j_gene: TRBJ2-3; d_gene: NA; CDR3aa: CASSPKAGGTDTQYF; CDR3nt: TGTGCCAGCTCACCAAAGGCAGGGGGGACAGATACGCAGTATTTT
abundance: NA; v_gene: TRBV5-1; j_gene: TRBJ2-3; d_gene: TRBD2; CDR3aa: CASSSAGGRSDTQYF; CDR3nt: TGCGCCAGCAGCTCAGCGGGGGGACGCTCAGATACGCAGTATTTT
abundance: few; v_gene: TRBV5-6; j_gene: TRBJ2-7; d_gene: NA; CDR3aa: CASSLGQLTFYEQYF; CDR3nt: TGTGCCAGCAGCTTGGGGCAGTTAACCTTCTACGAGCAGTACTTC